This T cell receptor beta chain was sequenced in a study of blood T cell repertoires in COVID-19 (dated by TCRdb to the early 2020s). Context from the whole study: Samples covering the acute and convalescent phases of COVID-19 were provided by collaborators in the United States, Italy and Spain. The prospective study material was composed of cDNA or gDNA derived from T cells, B-cell-depleted T cells, or PBMCs. The dataset comprised deeply sampled blood TCRbeta repertoires from subjects exposed to, actively infected with, or recovered from COVID-19. The repertoires were released in a freely available public database meant as a resource for research on the immune response to SARS-CoV-2. Samples came from the ongoing ImmuneRACE study (first 160 participants) plus 1,254 subjects from 6 global collaborators. Sample metadata almost always included a de-identified subject ID, COVID-19 status, age in years and sex. Where HLA class I and class II types were available, the types were taken from metadata supplied by the sample provider, not from assay-based typing.

TCRbeta CDR3 regions were amplified from genomic DNA using the immunoSEQ Assay, a bias-controlled multiplex PCR. Per the source publication's procedure: Within the assay, amplification of reference gene primers was used to estimate how many nucleated cells each sample contained. To quantify the absolute abundance of each unique TCRbeta CDR3 rearrangement, sequence reads were collapsed and filtered. For each sample, productive Simpson clonality was calculated as the square root of Simpson's diversity index across productive rearrangements. Sourced from immuneACCESS, this table was stored by TCRdb with only in-frame sequences that have V and J called. A share of the clones is absent; for the studies checked, an unresolved V gene accounts for under half, and the remainder has no known explanation. V, J and clone size are taken as reported in that table, and D and trimming were inferred from the DNA itself. The sample records fewer than 150,000 clones, approximately 85% of which are singletons. Roughly 4.5% of the sample rests with the top ten.

The CDR3, cysteine through phenylalanine, is 20 amino acids long. Of all the DNA, just the CDR3 is kept, 60 bases in frame from base 1. Sequences LGHDT (CDR1) and YNNKEL (CDR2) are obtained from the germline V gene (reference sequence). V and J are trimmed by 1 base and 4 bases, and the gene matches miss 21 bases of the junction. This clone occurred once. Its cognate antigen has yet to be identified. No base qualities exist here, and no much larger clone lies one base off it. The collaborating institutions used their own protocols to collect whole blood in K2EDTA tubes. For TCRbeta analysis, collaborator samples were shipped as frozen whole blood, as isolated PBMCs, or as DNA extracted from either sample type. Study-wide conclusions, independent of this receptor: The amount of clinical and demographic metadata varied by source and participant and was provided uncurated.

The chain joins TRBV3-1 (or the pseudogene TRBV3-2) to TRBJ2-5; 7 bases in the middle match TRBD2. Sequenced sample: peripheral blood. The source is a human donor in a cohort sampled during active COVID-19. The CDR3 corresponds to CASSQGLLGGRSVFVETQYF. The DNA sequence is given as TGTGCCAGCAGCCAAGGATTATTGGGCGGGAGATCAGTGTTTGTAGAGACCCAGTACTTC.